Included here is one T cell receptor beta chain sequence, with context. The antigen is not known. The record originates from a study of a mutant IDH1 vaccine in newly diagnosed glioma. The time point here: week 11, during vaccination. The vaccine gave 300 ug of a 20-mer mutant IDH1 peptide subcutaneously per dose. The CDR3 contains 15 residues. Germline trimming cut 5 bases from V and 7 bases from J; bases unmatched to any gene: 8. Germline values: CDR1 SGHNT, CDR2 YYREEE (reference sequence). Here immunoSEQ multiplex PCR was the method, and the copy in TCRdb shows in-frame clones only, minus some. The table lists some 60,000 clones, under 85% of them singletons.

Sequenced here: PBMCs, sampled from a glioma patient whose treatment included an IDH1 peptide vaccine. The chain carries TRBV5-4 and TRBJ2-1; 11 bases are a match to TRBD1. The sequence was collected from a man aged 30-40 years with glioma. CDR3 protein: CASRDGQGAWNEQFF. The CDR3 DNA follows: TGTGCCAGCAGAGATGGACAGGGGGCTTGGAATGAGCAGTTCTTC.